This T cell receptor beta chain was sequenced in a study of cytomegalovirus exposure and HLA in healthy donors. This CDR3 region has 14 residues. V was trimmed by 4 bases and J by 0 bases, leaving 8 bases between them. Germline loops: CDR1 SGDLS, CDR2 YYNGEE. This PCR relied on a set of 60 Vbeta primers and 13 Jbeta primers. Generated by immunoSEQ multiplex PCR, the TCRdb table keeps only in-frame clones and is missing some. Of about 210,000 clones listed, over 75% were seen once; the top ten hold about 1.7%. This clone appeared once. The clonotype originates from a male donor in good health and CMV-seronegative. The chain uses TRBV9 and TRBJ1-5; no reliable D call. What was sequenced was PBMCs. The CDR3 spells CASSPDNSNQPQHF. The CDR3 DNA reads TGTGCCAGCAGCCCCGACAATAGCAATCAGCCCCAGCATTTT.